This T cell receptor (beta chain) was sequenced during a study of shared clonotypes between healthy human individuals. Notes on the study in general: Generation probability values for non-shared clonotypes were lower than those for clonotypes shared by all four donors.

Assay used: immunoSEQ multiplex PCR; TCRdb lists only in-frame clones, some missing. The sample includes millions of clones, about 95% of them seen just once. Cells designated naive CD8 were CD45RO-negative and were positively selected for CCR7, with terminally differentiated effector memory CD45RA+ cells excluded. Free of recent acute infections or vaccinations, the donors were healthy HIV-negative adults. In regard to this clone: Its antigen is currently unknown.

This CDR3 region has 15 residues. Per the germline V gene, CDR1 is SQVTM and CDR2 is ANQGSEA. Trimming shortened V by 7 bases and J by 4 bases, and 19 bases separated the two germline ends. The origin of this receptor is a man younger than 35 in good health. V is TRBV29-1 and J is TRBJ1-4, with TRBD1 as a possible D gene (6 bases). The source material was naive CD8+ T cells sorted from blood. The CDR3 here is CSGRDKGLVNEKLFF. CDR3 DNA: TGCAGCGGACGGGACAAAGGTTTAGTTAATGAAAAACTGTTTTTT.